Reported below is one T cell receptor (beta chain). Its matching antigen is unknown. TCRdb reprocessed the 5' RACE reads with MiXCR, giving one entry per CDR3 protein. This table holds some 120,000 distinct CDR3 sequences, 13% to 15% found once. These data originate in a study of T cells after yellow fever vaccination. Study outcomes and limitations: Faster peaking, at day 5 versus 15, marked a secondary response that was weaker.

This CDR3 has 15 amino acids. The germline V gene has CDR1 MNHEY and CDR2 SMNVEV (reference sequence). Unmatched junction bases numbered 9, after V lost 8 bases and J lost 0 bases. The origin of this receptor is a man between 18 and 35 years old who received the YFV17D yellow fever vaccine. The chain combines TRBV27 with TRBJ2-5, with 7 bases aligning to TRBD2. The sequenced sample was CD8+ T cells sorted from PBMCs, obtained 5 days after the yellow fever booster vaccination. The CDR3: CASLGAGENQETQYF. The CDR3, as DNA: TGTGCCAGCCTTGGGGCGGGGGAAAACCAAGAGACCCAGTACTTC.